The 16 T cell receptor beta chains presented below share a single source sample, sequenced in a study of human T cells and chemical hapten exposure. TCRdb itself ran the RACE reads through MiXCR, one entry per CDR3 protein. In the table there are 370,000 or so distinct CDR3 sequences, more than 4.5% of which are singletons. Sample time point: patch test 1, 2 weeks after DPC sensitization. Indicated treatment: therapeutic diphenylcyclopropenone sensitization with weekly scalp DPC. Specimen: whole blood, collected in connection with sensitization to the hapten diphenylcyclopropenone (DPC). These receptors were obtained from a woman in her forties or fifties with alopecia areata. Some clones in this sample may be carry-over from other donors' samples.

This clonotype was detected a few times. The chain is built from TRBV6-5 and TRBJ2-1; D is unresolved. V was shortened by 6 bases and J by 8 bases, with 20 bases between the two germline ends. Germline loops: CDR1 MNHEY, CDR2 SVGAGI. The CDR3 length is 15 residues. CDR3 sequence (DNA): TGTGCCAGCAGCTCCCACCCCGCGAAAGAGGATGAGCAGTTCTTC. Protein sequence: CASSSHPAKEDEQFF.

This sequence joins TRBV5-1 and TRBJ2-5; perhaps TRBD2 as D (6 bases). Trimming left V 0 bases short and J 0 bases short, with 9 bases between. Germline V gene lookup returns CDR1 SGHRS and CDR2 YFSETQ. The CDR3 spans 15 residues. CDR3 sequence (DNA): TGCGCCAGCAGCTTGGGGACTACGTACCAAGAGACCCAGTACTTC. Its protein is CASSLGTTYQETQYF.

In its sample, this clonotype was seen many times. V and J are TRBV10-2 and TRBJ1-2, with 7 bases matching TRBD1. This CDR3 contains 15 residues. V trimming: 2 bases; J trimming: 3 bases; junction bases outside the gene matches: 6. Looked up from germline, CDR1 is WSHSY and CDR2 is SAAADI. This chain's CDR3 is CASSEMTGSYYGYTF. CDR3 in DNA: TGCGCCAGCAGTGAGATGACAGGGTCCTACTATGGCTACACCTTC.

The chain uses TRBV20-1 and TRBJ2-7; 8 nucleotides align to TRBD2. Per germline, CDR1 DFQATT and CDR2 SNEGSKA (reference sequence). The CDR3 sequence is 15 residues long. V gave up 0 bases and J gave up 0 bases; unmatched junction bases: 4. DNA of the CDR3: TGCAGTGCTAGAGATACGGCGGGGGGCTCCTACGAGCAGTACTTC. The encoded protein is CSARDTAGGSYEQYF.

This clonotype was seen ten or more times. The chain uses TRBV24-1 and TRBJ2-5; D gene uncertain. The V gene's germline CDR1 is KGHDR and CDR2 SFDVKD. The CDR3 is made up of 14 amino acids. The ends were cut back, 5 bases at V and 1 base at J, with 10 bases in the middle. CDR3 residues: CATSGPGLQETQYF. CDR3 nucleotide sequence: TGTGCCACCAGTGGCCCAGGCCTCCAAGAGACCCAGTACTTC.

The sample holds many counts of this clonotype. The V gene is TRBV28, the J gene TRBJ2-1; 7 positions match TRBD2. CDR1 and CDR2 (germline): MDHEN, SYDVKM. CDR3 length: 16 residues. V was pared by 2 bases and J by 1 base, with 5 bases of the junction left unmatched. CDR3 sequence: CASSLPSGISYNEQFF. CDR3 DNA sequence: TGTGCCAGCAGTTTACCGAGCGGGATATCCTACAATGAGCAGTTCTTC.

This clonotype has at least ten counts. This chain joins TRBV7-2 and TRBJ2-7; D is unclear. V was trimmed by 5 bases and J by 2 bases, leaving 16 bases between them. The length of the CDR3 is 15 residues. Per germline, CDR1 SGHTA and CDR2 FQGNSA. The CDR3 is CASSLSTAPAYEQYF. The CDR3 bases are TGTGCCAGCAGCCTTTCGACGGCGCCTGCCTACGAGCAGTACTTC.

V usage is TRBV29-1 and J usage is TRBJ1-1; the match to TRBD1 covers 7 bases. The CDR3 sequence is 14 residues long. CDR1 SQVTM and CDR2 ANQGSEA come from the germline V gene. The trim removed 3 bases at V and 0 bases at J, leaving 4 bases unmatched. This chain's CDR3 is CSVDTGEMNTEAFF. In DNA, the CDR3 is TGCAGCGTTGACACAGGGGAGATGAACACTGAAGCTTTCTTT.

For this clonotype: A read error is possible here, since a much larger clone lies one base away. V and J are TRBV10-3 and TRBJ2-3, with D possibly matching TRBD1 (6 bases). This CDR3 has 17 residues. CDR1 ENHRY and CDR2 SYGVKD come from the germline V gene. V was clipped by 11 bases and J by 4 bases, with 28 bases between them. The CDR3: CAFVSAQGRLFPDTQYF. CDR3 sequence (DNA): TGTGCCTTCGTGTCGGCACAGGGCCGCCTTTTTCCAGATACGCAGTATTTT.

This clonotype was counted a few times. The J gene is TRBJ2-7, the V gene TRBV2, with a possible D match to TRBD2 (6 bases). The ends were cut back, 2 bases at V and 5 bases at J, with 10 bases in the middle. In germline, CDR1 is SNHLY, CDR2 FYNNEI. The CDR3 runs 13 residues. CDR3 in amino acids: CASSEWGDHEQYF. The CDR3 DNA sequence: TGTGCCAGCAGTGAATGGGGGGACCACGAGCAGTACTTC.

The chain employs TRBV27 and TRBJ2-1; D perhaps matches TRBD1 (5 bases). Deletions cut 7 bases from V and 10 bases from J, with 20 bases between. The length of the CDR3 is 14 residues. CDR1 MNHEY and CDR2 SMNVEV come from the germline V gene (reference sequence). The CDR3 DNA follows: TGTGCCAGCATTGGCCGGGCTCAGGCAGGGGAGCAGTTCTTC. Protein: CASIGRAQAGEQFF.

This clonotype occurred many times. This sequence joins TRBV5-1 and TRBJ1-5; D is unclear. There are 14 residues in the CDR3. Between the trimmed V and J ends, which lost 4 bases and 2 bases, there was a span of 10 bases. From germline, CDR1 is SGHRS and CDR2 YFSETQ. CDR3 sequence: CASSPDTRNQPQHF. Written as DNA, the CDR3 is TGCGCCAGCAGCCCCGACACTCGCAATCAGCCCCAGCATTTT.

There are a few counts of this clonotype. The chain recombines TRBV20-1 with TRBJ1-1; 8 nucleotides agree with TRBD1. V trimming: 1 base; J trimming: 2 bases; junction bases outside the gene matches: 6. CDR1 and CDR2 (germline): DFQATT, SNEGSKA (reference sequence). This CDR3 is built from 15 residues. The CDR3 protein is CSARAPGTGNTEAFF. The CDR3 region has the DNA TGCAGTGCTAGAGCCCCGGGGACAGGCAACACTGAAGCTTTCTTT.

In its sample, this clonotype was seen a few times. The chain uses TRBV28 and TRBJ1-5; maybe TRBD1 (5 bases). The CDR3 contains 17 residues. Looked up from germline, CDR1 is MDHEN and CDR2 is SYDVKM. V lost 3 bases to trimming and J lost 2 bases, with 17 bases between them. The CDR3 bases are TGTGCCAGCAGTTTCCCGCGCAGGAGGGGTGGCAATCAGCCCCAGCATTTT. Protein: CASSFPRRRGGNQPQHF.

This clonotype was observed at least ten times. This rearrangement joins TRBV29-1 to TRBJ1-2; the D gene is possibly TRBD1 (6 bases). The CDR3 sequence is 14 residues long. Germline V gene lookup returns CDR1 SQVTM and CDR2 ANQGSEA. V was pared by 4 bases and J by 0 bases, with 12 bases between. The CDR3 here is CSVVSGVANYGYTF. The CDR3 bases are TGCAGCGTTGTTTCAGGGGTAGCTAACTATGGCTACACCTTC.

This clonotype was counted only a few times. V and J are TRBV7-9 and TRBJ1-1, with D possibly TRBD1 on 5 matching bases. Germline V gives CDR1 SEHNR, CDR2 FQNEAQ (reference sequence). V lost 4 bases and J 7 bases, leaving 16 bases between the germline ends. This CDR3 contains 14 residues. CDR3 DNA sequence: TGTGCCAGCAGCTCAGGGCCTGGGGGTGGTGAAGCTTTCTTT. This gives the protein CASSSGPGGGEAFF.